This TCR beta chain comes out of a study of sequential checkpoint blockade in melanoma. Study information: Patients were randomized 1:1 to nivolumab-then-ipilimumab or ipilimumab-then-nivolumab first-line.

From germline, CDR1 is SEHNR and CDR2 FQNEAQ (reference sequence). The CDR3 has 15 amino acids. Unmatched junction bases numbered 8, after V lost 5 bases and J lost 3 bases. A few counts support this clone. Treatment denoted: randomized to nivolumab then ipilimumab (arm A) or the reverse (arm B). From thawed PBMCs, live CD3+CD8+ cells negative for CD19 and CD56 were sorted. Measured with immunoSEQ multiplex PCR; TCRdb has only the in-frame clones, and not every one. Here the sample spans roughly 6,500 clones, 48% being singletons. This specimen was CD8+ T cells sorted from blood (inferred from file names), taken from a patient given nivolumab and ipilimumab in sequence. The chain has TRBV7-9 and TRBJ1-1; 8 nucleotides align to TRBD1. The TCR sequence derives from a human patient with melanoma. Some clones in this sample may be carry-over from other donors' samples. The chain's CDR3 is CASSLTGQGDTEAFF. In DNA form, the CDR3 reads TGTGCCAGCAGCCTCACAGGACAGGGAGACACTGAAGCTTTCTTT.